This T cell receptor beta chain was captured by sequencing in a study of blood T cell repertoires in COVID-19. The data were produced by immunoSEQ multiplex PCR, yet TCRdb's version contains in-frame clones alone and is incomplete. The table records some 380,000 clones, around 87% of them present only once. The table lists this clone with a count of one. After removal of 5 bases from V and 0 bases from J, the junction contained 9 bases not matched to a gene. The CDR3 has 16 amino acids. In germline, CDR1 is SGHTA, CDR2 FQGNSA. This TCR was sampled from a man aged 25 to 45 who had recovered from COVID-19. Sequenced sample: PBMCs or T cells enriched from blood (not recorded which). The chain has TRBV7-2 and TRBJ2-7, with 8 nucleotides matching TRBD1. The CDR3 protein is CASSPTGAGGSYEQYF. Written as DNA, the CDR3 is TGTGCCAGCAGCCCGACAGGGGCCGGGGGCTCCTACGAGCAGTACTTC. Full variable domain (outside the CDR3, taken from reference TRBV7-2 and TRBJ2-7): GAGVSQSPSNKVTEKGKDVELRCDPISGHTALYWYRQSLGQGLEFLIYFQGNSAPDKSGLPSDRFSAERTGGSVSTLTIQRTQQEDSAVYLCASSPTGAGGSYEQYFGPGTRLTVT.